The rows below give T cell receptor beta chains drawn from one sample of a study of identifying expanded T cells in peripheral blood. TCRdb keeps only in-frame clones here, not all; method: immunoSEQ multiplex PCR. This sample has 97,000 or so clones, with about 91% found just once. Sequencing input: blood. These receptors all stem from a person aged 18 to 75 in good health. CDR3s include the opening cysteine and the closing phenylalanine or tryptophan. A clone size is listed for some rows: how often the clone was seen (once, few, many), or a class if it is expanded.

>TRBV7-8|TRBJ1-4|.
CASSLMEGEKLFF
>TRBV5-4|TRBJ1-1|.
CASSSPTAMNTEAFF
>TRBV19|TRBJ2-3|.
CASSIRQGNTDTQYF
>TRBV21-1|TRBJ1-4|.
CASSQSGTQREKLFF
>TRBV4-1|TRBJ2-5|.
CASSPGWGTEETQYF
>TRBV18|TRBJ2-7|.
CASSPPGREEQYF
>TRBV2|TRBJ2-2|.
CASSTQGPPAGELFF
>TRBV6-5|TRBJ1-1|.
CASSLGAGGTEAFF
>TRBV28|TRBJ1-1|.
CASLGPTGKAFF
>TRBV7-9|TRBJ1-6|.
CASSPNNSPLHF
>TRBV7-8|TRBJ2-5|few
CASSPRGETQYF
>TRBV19|TRBJ1-5|.
CASSIGRSSGHSNQPQHF
>TRBV28|TRBJ2-7|.
CASSSPGLAGGRGYEQYF
>TRBV6-1|TRBJ1-3|.
CASSEAGGATGNTIYF
>TRBV27|TRBJ1-1|.
CASSLDNTGVGTEAFF
>TRBV28|TRBJ1-2|once
CASSLLGREAGNYGYTF